This paragraph reports one T cell receptor (beta chain). This sample is drawn from a study of blood T cell repertoires in COVID-19. Study summary: Donors in the United States, Italy and Spain gave samples during acute or convalescent COVID-19. PBMCs, B-cell-depleted T cells, or T cells provided the cDNA or gDNA that made up the material.

The J segment lost 1 base and the V segment lost 1 base, leaving 6 bases of the junction unmatched. Germline V gene lookup returns CDR1 MGHRA and CDR2 YSYEKL. CDR3 length equals 16 residues. The authors' processing: Researchers report that nucleated cell counts were estimated from reference gene primer amplification. The repertoire was sequenced with immunoSEQ multiplex PCR; TCRdb's copy has only in-frame clones and lacks some. V and J calls and clone size are given by that table; D and trimming were obtained from the DNA. The sample lists 130,000 or so clones; about 89% were seen once. The chain is built from TRBV4-1 and TRBJ2-7; 8 bases are a match to TRBD1. The sequence was obtained from a man aged 45-65 years with active or convalescent COVID-19. Sequenced material: peripheral blood. The CDR3 here is CASSQATGGTSYEQYF. Written as DNA, the CDR3 is TGCGCCAGCAGCCAAGCAACAGGGGGTACATCCTACGAGCAGTACTTC.